Each of the 29 T cell receptor beta chains below was sequenced from the same sample in a study of blood T cell repertoires in COVID-19. Sequencing was performed with immunoSEQ multiplex PCR; in TCRdb, only in-frame clones are kept and a portion is missing. The repertoire holds about 500,000 clones, with about 89% as singletons. Sequencing was performed on peripheral blood. These receptors were collected from a woman aged 50 to 60 with COVID-19, enrolled during active disease.

The chain has TRBV5-6 and TRBJ2-1, with 12 bases lining up with TRBD2. Unmatched junction bases numbered 4, after V lost 4 bases and J lost 8 bases. CDR1 and CDR2 from the germline V gene are SGHDT and YYEEEE. The length of the CDR3 is 14 residues. In nucleotides, the CDR3 is TGTGCCAGCAGCCTAGCGGGGGGGGACTATGAGCAGTTCTTC. Protein sequence: CASSLAGGDYEQFF. The whole variable domain, filled in from reference TRBV5-6 and TRBJ2-1, reads DAGVTQSPTHLIKTRGQQVTLRCSPKSGHDTVSWYQQALGQGPQFIFQYYEEEERQRGNFPDRFSGHQFPNYSSELNVNALLLGDSALYLCASSLAGGDYEQFFGPGTRLTVL.

This chain links TRBV21-1 with TRBJ1-5; TRBD1, the table's D call, lacks a check against the DNA. TRBV21-1 corresponds to a pseudogene. This CDR3 is 17 amino acids long. DNA of the CDR3: TGTGCCGGCCGAACGAGGACCCAGGGTTTTTTATTTCAGCCCCAGCATTTT. As protein: CAGRTRTQGFLFQPQHF.

About this clone: This same CDR3 is encoded by further DNA sequences in the sample. The V and J genes are TRBV24-1 and TRBJ2-1; 8 bases are a match to TRBD2. The junction had 5 bases not matched to a gene; V was cut back by 4 bases and J by 4 bases. Germline values: CDR1 KGHDR, CDR2 SFDVKD. The CDR3 has 15 residues. The CDR3 DNA is TGTGCCACCAGTGAAGGGCTAGCGGGTTACAATGAGCAGTTCTTC. Translated: CATSEGLAGYNEQFF.

The chain links TRBV28 to TRBJ2-6; TRBD2 aligns across 7 bases. The germline V gene encodes CDR1 MDHEN and CDR2 SYDVKM. The V segment lost 3 bases and the J segment 0 bases; nucleotides outside the gene matches: 5. The length of the CDR3 is 17 residues. Here the CDR3 reads CASSFQGGGSGANVLTF. In DNA form, the CDR3 reads TGTGCCAGCAGTTTTCAGGGCGGGGGCTCTGGGGCCAACGTCCTGACTTTC. The whole variable domain, filled in from reference TRBV28 and TRBJ2-6, reads DVKVTQSSRYLVKRTGEKVFLECVQDMDHENMFWYRQDPGLGLRLIYFSYDVKMKEKGDIPEGYSVSREKKERFSLILESASTNQTSMYLCASSFQGGGSGANVLTFGAGSRLTVL.

This chain joins TRBV27 and TRBJ2-3; D is possibly TRBD1 (5 bases). Germline lookup yields CDR1 MNHEY and CDR2 SMNVEV (reference sequence). This CDR3 comprises 15 residues. Trimming pared 1 base from V and 1 base from J, leaving 9 bases between. Here the CDR3 DNA reads TGTGCCAGCAGTTTATATCAGGGTGGCACAGATACGCAGTATTTT. This encodes CASSLYQGGTDTQYF.

This clone was observed once. The chain links TRBV19 to TRBJ1-6; possible D gene TRBD1, 6 bases. The CDR3 is 14 residues long. The ends were cut back, 5 bases at V and 7 bases at J, with 12 bases in the middle. Germline V gene lookup returns CDR1 LNHDA and CDR2 SQIVND (reference sequence). The CDR3 nucleotides are TGTGCCAGTAGTCAGGGGCGGGGGAATTCACCCCTCCACTTT. It translates to CASSQGRGNSPLHF.

A few counts support this clone. The chain couples TRBV11-3 to TRBJ2-1, with 7 nucleotides matching TRBD2. The CDR3 consists of 15 residues. The germline CDR1 and CDR2 sequences are SGHNT and YENEEA. V was pared by 5 bases and J by 6 bases, with 10 bases of the junction left unmatched. The DNA for the CDR3 is TGTGCCAGCAGCCCCCGGGGAGCGGGGATCAATGAGCAGTTCTTC. The encoded protein is CASSPRGAGINEQFF.

The rearrangement uses TRBV29-1 and TRBJ2-7; 10 bases match TRBD2. The germline gives CDR1 SQVTM, CDR2 ANQGSEA. CDR3 length: 17 amino acids. V was pared by 0 bases and J by 6 bases, with 14 bases of the junction left unmatched. The CDR3 DNA follows: TGCAGCGTTGAAGAATATCGAGCGGGGGGGCTCTCCCGCGAGCAGTACTTC. Translating gives CSVEEYRAGGLSREQYF.

The chain employs TRBV4-1 and TRBJ2-1; 11 bases are shared with TRBD2. The germline V gene has CDR1 MGHRA and CDR2 YSYEKL. V lost 0 bases to trimming and J lost 4 bases; unmatched junction nucleotides: 11. The CDR3 runs to 19 residues. CDR3 sequence (DNA): TGCGCCAGCAGCCAAGACAACCTTGGATTAGCGGGGGGGTACAATGAGCAGTTCTTC. It is translated as CASSQDNLGLAGGYNEQFF.

This sequence joins TRBV7-2 and TRBJ2-3, with D uncertain. Germline CDR1 is SGHTA and CDR2 is FQGNSA. CDR3 length equals 14 residues. Trimming took off 5 bases at V and 4 bases at J, with 13 bases between the two ends. CDR3 sequence (DNA): TGTGCCAGCAGCCTTACACATTCGTCAGATACGCAGTATTTT. Protein sequence: CASSLTHSSDTQYF.

CDR3 sequence reads: CASSLSGATEAFF. The CDR3 DNA is TGTGCCAGCAGCTTGTCAGGGGCCACTGAAGCTTTCTTT. V and J are TRBV11-2 and TRBJ1-1; perhaps TRBD1 as D (6 bases). The V gene's germline CDR1 is SGHAT and CDR2 FQNNGV. This CDR3 region has 13 residues. V dropped 3 bases and J dropped 4 bases, with 9 bases sitting between them.

The CDR3 loop reads CAWSVGRATEAFF. CDR3 nucleotides: TGTGCCTGGAGTGTAGGCAGGGCCACTGAAGCTTTCTTT. This chain joins TRBV30 and TRBJ1-1; D is perhaps TRBD1 (5 bases). The CDR3 has 13 amino acids. V was cut by 0 bases and J by 4 bases, with 9 bases left in between. The germline CDR1 and CDR2 sequences are GTSNPN and SVGIG (reference sequence).

As regards this clone: This specimen includes other DNA sequences encoding the same CDR3. The V call is TRBV6-5, the J call TRBJ2-3; the match to TRBD2 covers 8 bases. Trimming took 8 bases from V and 5 from J; bases not matched to a gene: 3. The length of the CDR3 is 12 residues. Germline V CDR1 and CDR2: MNHEY, SVGAGI. The CDR3 DNA reads TGTGCCAGCCGAAGCGGGGGAGATACGCAGTATTTT. Protein product: CASRSGGDTQYF.

Notes on this clone: The same CDR3 arises from other DNA sequences in this sample as well. V gene TRBV5-1 combines with J gene TRBJ1-4, with 7 bases aligning to TRBD1. CDR3 length: 15 residues. V was clipped by 0 bases and J by 2 bases; unmatched bases: 1. The germline gives CDR1 SGHRS, CDR2 YFSETQ. The CDR3 coding sequence is TGCGCCAGCAGCTTGGGAGGGGGCACTAATGAAAAACTGTTTTTT. Residues: CASSLGGGTNEKLFF. Variable domain in full (rest from reference TRBV5-1 and TRBJ1-4): KAGVTQTPRYLIKTRGQQVTLSCSPISGHRSVSWYQQTPGQGLQFLFEYFSETQRNKGNFPGRFSGRQFSNSRSEMNVSTLELGDSALYLCASSLGGGTNEKLFFGSGTQLSVL.

This rearrangement joins TRBV5-1 to TRBJ2-7; tentative D call: TRBD2 (6 bases). Trimming shortened V by 5 bases and J by 0 bases, and 15 bases separated the two germline ends. The length of the CDR3 is 15 residues. Germline V gene sequence: CDR1 SGHRS, CDR2 YFSETQ. CDR3 sequence reads: CASRGGSRSSYEQYF. The CDR3 DNA follows: TGCGCCAGCAGGGGGGGTAGTCGAAGCTCCTACGAGCAGTACTTC.

V gene TRBV27 combines with J gene TRBJ2-3; the D gene is possibly TRBD2 (5 bases). The germline V and J ends were trimmed by 5 bases and 0 bases, with 9 bases remaining between them. The germline gives CDR1 MNHEY, CDR2 SMNVEV (reference sequence). This CDR3 has 14 residues. CDR3 region: CASSLRTSTDTQYF. The CDR3 nucleotides are TGTGCCAGCAGTCTAAGGACTAGCACAGATACGCAGTATTTT.

CDR3: CASSLAGGAGANVLTF. CDR3 bases: TGCGCCAGCAGCCTAGCGGGGGGCGCTGGGGCCAACGTCCTGACTTTC. The chain joins TRBV5-1 to TRBJ2-6; 11 nucleotides align to TRBD2. Germline V lookup: CDR1 SGHRS, CDR2 YFSETQ. This CDR3 is built from 16 residues. V lost 4 bases and J lost 2; bases outside the gene matches: 2. The full variable domain, its missing parts supplied by reference TRBV5-1 and TRBJ2-6, is KAGVTQTPRYLIKTRGQQVTLSCSPISGHRSVSWYQQTPGQGLQFLFEYFSETQRNKGNFPGRFSGRQFSNSRSEMNVSTLELGDSALYLCASSLAGGAGANVLTFGAGSRLTVL.

The rearrangement joins TRBV12-1 to TRBJ1-5. TRBV12-1 is shown as a pseudogene. The CDR3 is 15 amino acids. The CDR3 DNA reads TGTGCCATAACGCGGGGGCACAATAGCAATCAGCCCCAGCATTTT. Amino acids: CAITRGHNSNQPQHF.

The chain recombines TRBV30 with TRBJ2-7; tentatively, D is TRBD2 (5 bases). The CDR3 loop spans 12 amino acids. V was clipped by 4 bases and J by 5 bases, with 12 bases between them. CDR1 and CDR2 (germline): GTSNPN, SVGIG (reference sequence). CDR3 sequence: CAWTRFGDEQYF. The CDR3 DNA reads as TGTGCCTGGACACGTTTCGGGGACGAGCAGTACTTC.

This sequence joins TRBV19 and TRBJ1-1; 9 nucleotides line up with TRBD1. The CDR3 is 13 residues long. The J segment lost 11 bases and the V segment lost 6 bases, leaving 10 bases of the junction unmatched. CDR1 LNHDA and CDR2 SQIVND come from the germline V gene (reference sequence). CDR3 loop: CASRETGGAGAFF. The CDR3 bases are TGTGCCAGTAGGGAAACAGGGGGCGCAGGGGCTTTCTTT.

The rearrangement joins TRBV19 to TRBJ2-1, with D maybe TRBD1 (6 bases). The CDR3 runs to 15 residues. Germline-derived CDR1 and CDR2 are LNHDA and SQIVND (reference sequence). V lost 7 bases to trimming and J lost 3 bases, with 16 bases between them. The DNA for the CDR3 is TGTGCCAGTACTACTTGGGCAGGGGACTACAATGAGCAGTTCTTC. Protein sequence: CASTTWAGDYNEQFF.

The chain carries TRBV24-1 and TRBJ2-3; 8 nucleotides match TRBD2. Germline lookup yields CDR1 KGHDR and CDR2 SFDVKD. The CDR3 runs 18 residues. Trimming cost V 5 bases and J 3 bases; bases outside gene matches: 15. The CDR3 here is CATSAPSGTRIGTDTQYF. For the CDR3, the DNA is TGTGCCACCAGTGCCCCCTCCGGGACTAGAATAGGGACAGATACGCAGTATTTT.

This chain joins TRBV9 and TRBJ2-7; D is unclear. Looked up from germline, CDR1 is SGDLS and CDR2 is YYNGEE. The CDR3 is 15 residues long. V dropped 4 bases and J dropped 4 bases, with 18 bases sitting between them. This CDR3 reads CASSPTAMVFYEQYF. CDR3 bases: TGTGCCAGCAGCCCCACAGCCATGGTATTTTACGAGCAGTACTTC.

V usage is TRBV28 and J usage is TRBJ1-6, with 8 bases aligning to TRBD1. Germline V gene data show CDR1 as MDHEN and CDR2 as SYDVKM. After removal of 0 bases from V and 10 bases from J, the junction contained 2 bases not matched to a gene. CDR3 length: 14 residues. The CDR3 DNA reads TGTGCCAGCAGTTTATGGGACAGGGAATCACCCCTCCACTTT. This sequence encodes CASSLWDRESPLHF.

This clone has just one count. CDR3 DNA: TGTGCCAGCAGCTTAGGTCTAGCGGGGGCCTACGAGCAGTACTTC. It specifies CASSLGLAGAYEQYF. The chain couples TRBV11-1 to TRBJ2-7, with 10 bases fitting TRBD2. Germline V CDR1 and CDR2: SGHAT, FQDESV (reference sequence). The trim removed 1 base at V and 2 bases at J, leaving 2 bases unmatched. The CDR3 sequence is 15 residues long.

The chain employs TRBV30 and TRBJ1-2, with 10 bases lining up with TRBD1. Germline-derived CDR1 and CDR2 are GTSNPN and SVGIG (reference sequence). The CDR3 extends over 14 amino acids. Trimming at V came to 8 bases and at J to 5 bases, leaving 11 bases not matched to a gene. CDR3 region: CAANPGTGAYGYTF. Written as DNA, the CDR3 is TGTGCCGCCAATCCCGGGACAGGGGCTTATGGCTACACCTTC.

The sample holds a few counts of this clone. V and J are TRBV14 and TRBJ1-4; the D is unclear. From germline, CDR1 is SGHDN and CDR2 FVKESK. Trimming took 0 bases from V and 10 from J, leaving 9 bases between them. This CDR3 comprises 13 residues. In nucleotides, the CDR3 is TGTGCCAGCAGCCAAGACCCGACGGGAAAACTGTTTTTT. Translated: CASSQDPTGKLFF.

The chain joins TRBV2 to TRBJ1-1, with no clear D. Germline V CDR1 and CDR2: SNHLY, FYNNEI. V was clipped by 7 bases and J by 0 bases, with 9 bases between them. This CDR3 is built from 13 residues. CDR3 DNA sequence: TGTGCCAGCAAAAGCTTATTGAACACTGAAGCTTTCTTT. Amino acids: CASKSLLNTEAFF.

A few counts support this clone. The rearrangement links TRBV6-6 to TRBJ1-6; TRBD1 matches 9 bases. V was pared by 8 bases and J by 5 bases, with 10 bases of the junction left unmatched. This CDR3 spans 16 amino acids. Germline V gene sequence: CDR1 MNHNY, CDR2 SVGAGI (reference sequence). CDR3 amino acids: CASLYGQGFNNSPLHF. The CDR3 bases are TGTGCCAGCCTTTATGGACAGGGGTTTAATAATTCACCCCTCCACTTT.